Listed below are T cell receptor beta chains from one sample, sequenced in a study of T cell changes during pregnancy in multiple sclerosis. Libraries were prepared by immunoSEQ multiplex PCR; TCRdb keeps only in-frame clonotypes and omits some of them. Of about 100,000 clones listed, about 92% are singletons. The sequenced sample was peripheral blood, obtained in the second trimester of pregnancy. All receptors derive from a female donor with multiple sclerosis, enrolled in a pregnancy study. The CDR3 runs from the conserved cysteine through the conserved F or W. Each record gives: clone size, D gene, V gene, J gene, CDR3 protein, CDR3 DNA. The D gene is left open where the match is weak. Not all rows give a size; the values are once, few, many and, for expanded clones, a class.

>-|TRBD2|TRBV27|TRBJ2-7
CASSSRWEGGVYEQYF
TGTGCCAGCAGTTCCCGGTGGGAGGGAGGCGTCTACGAGCAGTACTTC
>few|-|TRBV9|TRBJ1-6
CASSAGGFDSPLHF
TGTGCCAGCAGCGCCGGGGGTTTTGATTCACCCCTCCACTTT
>-|-|TRBV5-1|TRBJ2-6
CASSLSLRSNSGANVLTF
TGCGCCAGCAGCTTGTCCCTCCGGTCCAATTCTGGGGCCAACGTCCTGACTTTC
>-|-|TRBV29-1|TRBJ2-1
CSAQGRLHGNEQFF
TGCAGCGCCCAGGGCCGGTTGCATGGCAATGAGCAGTTCTTC
>-|-|TRBV5-1|TRBJ1-5
CASSPRGGGNQPQHF
TGCGCCAGCAGCCCAAGGGGAGGTGGCAATCAGCCCCAGCATTTT
>few|-|TRBV30|TRBJ1-4
CAWSVGGGGEKLFF
TGTGCCTGGAGTGTTGGGGGAGGGGGTGAAAAACTGTTTTTT
>-|-|TRBV9|TRBJ1-1
CASSAGVGTEAFF
TGTGCCAGCAGCGCCGGGGTGGGGACAGAAGCTTTCTTT
>-|TRBD1|TRBV19|TRBJ1-3
CAAAGTVFSGNTIYF
TGTGCCGCGGCCGGGACAGTGTTCTCTGGAAACACCATATATTTT
>-|TRBD1|TRBV27|TRBJ1-2
CASSLLGTGDYGYTF
TGTGCCAGCAGTCTTCTCGGGACAGGGGACTATGGCTACACCTTC
>-|-|TRBV5-6|TRBJ2-5
CASSFRGGETQYF
TGTGCCAGCAGCTTCAGGGGTGGGGAGACCCAGTACTTC
>few|-|TRBV7-9|TRBJ2-2
CASSLQGNTGELFF
TGTGCCAGCAGCTTACAGGGGAACACCGGGGAGCTGTTTTTT
>-|TRBD2|TRBV19|TRBJ2-3
CASSIDPLAGATDTQYF
TGTGCCAGTAGTATAGATCCACTAGCGGGCGCCACAGATACGCAGTATTTT
>few|-|TRBV2|TRBJ1-2
CARGGKGNYGYTF
TGTGCCAGAGGAGGGAAGGGTAACTATGGCTACACCTTC
>few|-|TRBV5-6|TRBJ1-6
CATSPGGSGSPLHF
TGTGCCACTTCACCCGGGGGATCGGGTTCACCCCTCCACTTT
>-|-|TRBV7-6|TRBJ2-7
CASSLAGGGYEQYF
TGTGCCAGCAGCTTAGCGGGAGGAGGCTACGAGCAGTACTTC
>few|TRBD1|TRBV18|TRBJ1-1
CASSSSTGVMNTEAFF
TGTGCCAGCTCCTCTTCGACAGGGGTCATGAACACTGAAGCTTTCTTT
>-|-|TRBV7-3|TRBJ1-2
CASSLTSGVGYGYTF
TGTGCCAGCAGCTTAACGTCCGGGGTAGGCTATGGCTACACCTTC
>-|-|TRBV27|TRBJ2-7
CASSQGGEQYF
TGTGCCAGCAGTCAGGGGGGAGAGCAGTACTTC
>-|TRBD2|TRBV18|TRBJ2-1
CASSPGLAGWAYNEQFF
TGTGCCAGCTCCCCAGGACTAGCGGGATGGGCCTACAATGAGCAGTTCTTC
>-|-|TRBV4-2|TRBJ2-3
CASSQDIGAGDTQYF
TGTGCCAGCAGCCAAGATATAGGGGCGGGGGATACGCAGTATTTT
>-|TRBD1|TRBV6-1|TRBJ2-1
CASGGGQGGNEQFF
TGTGCCAGCGGAGGGGGACAGGGGGGTAATGAGCAGTTCTTC
>once|-|TRBV27|TRBJ2-7
CASRVDTSYEQYF
TGTGCCAGCAGAGTCGACACCTCCTACGAGCAGTACTTC
>-|-|TRBV7-9|TRBJ2-6
CASSRFFPGANVLTF
TGTGCCAGCAGCCGGTTTTTCCCTGGGGCCAACGTCCTGACTTTC
>-|-|TRBV6-1|TRBJ1-5
CASSAGYSNQPQHF
TGTGCCAGCAGTGCGGGTTATAGCAATCAGCCCCAGCATTTT
>-|-|TRBV30|TRBJ1-2
CAWSVRGTEGGYTF
TGTGCCTGGAGTGTTCGCGGGACTGAAGGCGGCTACACCTTC
>-|-|TRBV10-3|TRBJ2-2
CAISESRGTGELFF
TGTGCCATCAGTGAGTCCAGGGGCACCGGGGAGCTGTTTTTT
>-|TRBD2|TRBV6-1|TRBJ2-7
CASRGLAGAGEQYF
TGTGCCAGCAGGGGACTAGCGGGAGCTGGCGAGCAGTACTTC
>-|-|TRBV4-1|TRBJ2-7
CASSQELQTAQSYEQYF
TGCGCCAGCAGCCAAGAGCTTCAGACAGCACAATCCTACGAGCAGTACTTC
>-|TRBD2|TRBV4-2|TRBJ2-2
CASSKGGGGGGTGELFF
TGTGCCAGCAGCAAGGGCGGCGGGGGGGGCGGCACCGGGGAGCTGTTTTTT
>-|-|TRBV11-2|TRBJ1-1
CASSLSQGNTEAFF
TGTGCCAGCAGCTTATCACAGGGGAACACTGAAGCTTTCTTT
>-|-|TRBV6-5|TRBJ1-1
CASRSRSRTEAFF
TGTGCCAGCAGGTCGCGATCCCGCACTGAAGCTTTCTTT
>-|-|TRBV5-8|TRBJ2-7
CASRGAGTGAYEQYF
TGTGCCAGCAGAGGGGCGGGGACGGGGGCCTACGAGCAGTACTTC
>-|TRBD2|TRBV9|TRBJ2-2
CASSGSGGKNTGELFF
TGTGCCAGCAGCGGTAGCGGGGGGAAGAACACCGGGGAGCTGTTTTTT
>-|-|TRBV19|TRBJ1-5
CASSKGNTHQPQHF
TGTGCCAGTAGTAAGGGGAATACCCATCAGCCCCAGCATTTT
>-|TRBD1|TRBV18|TRBJ1-2
CASSPDRAAGYTF
TGTGCCAGCTCACCCGACAGGGCGGCCGGCTACACCTTC
>-|-|TRBV6-6|TRBJ1-3
CASSYSTRGNTIYF
TGTGCCAGCAGTTACTCGACTAGGGGAAACACCATATATTTT
>-|TRBD1|TRBV29-1|TRBJ1-4
CSVGQGAEKLFF
TGCAGCGTGGGACAGGGTGCTGAAAAACTGTTTTTT
>-|TRBD1|TRBV27|TRBJ2-2
CASSSGQGPTTGELFF
TGTGCCAGCAGTTCGGGACAGGGGCCGACCACCGGGGAGCTGTTTTTT
>-|-|TRBV5-1|TRBJ2-5
CASRPTGLSQETQYF
TGCGCCAGCCGACCCACCGGACTTTCGCAAGAGACCCAGTACTTC
>-|TRBD2|TRBV29-1|TRBJ2-1
CSTGTSGRIYNEQFF
TGCAGTACCGGGACTAGCGGGAGAATATACAATGAGCAGTTCTTC
>-|TRBD2|TRBV5-1|TRBJ2-3
CASGLSGSATDTQYF
TGCGCCAGCGGCCTTAGCGGGAGTGCCACAGATACGCAGTATTTT
>once|-|TRBV5-1|TRBJ1-1
CASSLAGMNTEAFF
TGCGCCAGCAGCTTGGCAGGGATGAACACTGAAGCTTTCTTT